Shown below are 32 T cell receptor beta chains from a single sample sequenced in a study of T cells after yellow fever vaccination. From the 5' RACE reads, TCRdb called clonotypes with MiXCR, one entry per CDR3 protein. The data contain under 550,000 distinct CDR3 sequences, 20% to 25% of them singletons. The sequencing used PBMCs, collected 21 days after the first yellow fever vaccination. Source of these receptors: a man younger than 35 who received the YFV17D yellow fever vaccine.

J is TRBJ1-1 and V is TRBV7-8, with D tentatively TRBD1 (6 bases). This CDR3 has 17 residues. CDR1 is SGHVS and CDR2 is FQNEAQ in the germline V gene. Trimming pared 7 bases from V and 0 bases from J, leaving 21 bases between. This CDR3 reads CASTFLGGAGMNTEAFF. The CDR3 DNA follows: TGTGCCAGCACTTTTCTGGGGGGGGCCGGAATGAACACTGAAGCTTTCTTT.

The chain couples TRBV4-1 to TRBJ1-1; 10 nucleotides line up with TRBD1. The CDR3 sequence is 19 residues long. The germline V gene has CDR1 MGHRA and CDR2 YSYEKL. The trim removed 2 bases at V and 2 bases at J, leaving 14 bases unmatched. The CDR3: CASSQLTGGRFLSNTEAFF. The CDR3 coding sequence is TGCGCCAGCAGCCAATTGACAGGGGGCCGATTTTTGAGCAACACTGAAGCTTTCTTT.

The V gene is TRBV7-9, the J gene TRBJ2-1, with a tentative D call TRBD1 (6 bases). The CDR3 is 17 amino acids. Germline loops: CDR1 SEHNR, CDR2 FQNEAQ (reference sequence). Trimming left V 1 base short and J 4 bases short, with 17 bases between. The CDR3 DNA sequence: TGTGCCAGCAGCTTAGGATCAGGGGCACTACGTTACAATGAGCAGTTCTTC. This sequence encodes CASSLGSGALRYNEQFF.

The chain employs TRBV2 and TRBJ2-2, with a weak D call TRBD1 (6 bases). CDR3 size: 13 residues. The V and J ends lost 6 bases and 4 bases respectively, with 9 bases between them. Per the germline V gene, CDR1 is SNHLY and CDR2 is FYNNEI. CDR3 coding DNA: TGTGCCAGCAGGGGACAATTCACCGGGGAGCTGTTTTTT. Translated: CASRGQFTGELFF.

V usage is TRBV5-1 and J usage is TRBJ1-6; D unclear. Germline V gene lookup returns CDR1 SGHRS and CDR2 YFSETQ. The CDR3 has 16 residues. V lost 1 base to trimming and J lost 5 bases, with 13 bases between them. The CDR3 protein is CASSLNNPLNNSPLHF. Here the CDR3 DNA reads TGCGCCAGCAGCTTGAACAACCCGCTAAATAATTCACCCCTCCACTTT.

V and J are TRBV28 and TRBJ1-2; tentative D call: TRBD1 (6 bases). The CDR3 extends over 12 amino acids. Trimming removed 11 bases from V and 3 bases from J, with 13 bases in between. Germline CDR1 reads MDHEN; CDR2 reads SYDVKM. In DNA, the CDR3 is TGTGCCGCCAGGGCAGGGGACTATGGCTACACCTTC. Translation gives CAARAGDYGYTF.

The V gene is TRBV6-1, the J gene TRBJ1-2; D possibly corresponds to TRBD1 (5 bases). This CDR3 has 15 residues. Trimming shortened V by 6 bases and J by 7 bases, and 21 bases separated the two germline ends. Germline V gene data show CDR1 as MNHNS and CDR2 as SASEGT. The CDR3, as DNA: TGTGCCAGCAGACAAACGGGGACCCCCCTTGGTGGCTACACCTTC. Amino acids: CASRQTGTPLGGYTF.

This rearrangement joins TRBV5-1 to TRBJ1-5, with a weak D call TRBD1 (6 bases). With 4 bases removed from V and 0 bases from J, the gap between germline ends came to 20 bases. In germline, CDR1 is SGHRS, CDR2 YFSETQ. The CDR3 sequence is 18 residues long. This CDR3 is CASSPEPTGSYSNQPQHF. The CDR3 DNA reads as TGCGCCAGCAGCCCCGAACCGACAGGATCCTATAGCAATCAGCCCCAGCATTTT.

This clonotype was recorded a few times. V and J are TRBV5-1 and TRBJ1-1; possibly TRBD1 for D (6 bases). There are 12 residues in the CDR3. Germline V gives CDR1 SGHRS, CDR2 YFSETQ. The ends were cut back, 4 bases at V and 8 bases at J, with 12 bases in the middle. CDR3 loop: CASSPGGGEAFF. The CDR3 DNA is TGCGCCAGCAGCCCCGGGGGGGGCGAAGCTTTCTTT.

This clonotype showed up just a few times. J is TRBJ2-5 and V is TRBV5-1; a weak D match, TRBD2 (6 bases). The germline gives CDR1 SGHRS, CDR2 YFSETQ. Trimming took 8 bases from V and 5 from J, leaving 25 bases between them. This CDR3 has 16 amino acids. CDR3 bases: TGCGCCAGTAACCGGGACTCCTGGATACTTGCGGAGACCCAGTACTTC. Its protein is CASNRDSWILAETQYF.

The chain employs TRBV6-1 and TRBJ2-3, with 11 bases that match TRBD2. In germline, CDR1 is MNHNS, CDR2 SASEGT. The CDR3 has 16 amino acids. V was pared by 6 bases and J by 6 bases, with 11 bases of the junction left unmatched. The chain's CDR3 is CASSASGGPVSDTQYF. The CDR3 DNA reads as TGTGCCAGCAGCGCTAGCGGGGGGCCGGTATCGGATACGCAGTATTTT.

This chain uses TRBV9 with TRBJ1-2; D remains ambiguous. V lost 6 bases to trimming and J lost 5 bases, with 14 bases between them. Germline V gene data show CDR1 as SGDLS and CDR2 as YYNGEE. The CDR3 is made up of 13 amino acids. CDR3 sequence reads: CASTRGPLYGYTF. DNA of the CDR3: TGTGCCAGCACCCGAGGACCGCTTTATGGCTACACCTTC.

V gene TRBV5-6 combines with J gene TRBJ2-7; 10 bases map to TRBD1. Germline loops: CDR1 SGHDT, CDR2 YYEEEE. V gave up 4 bases and J gave up 8 bases; unmatched junction bases: 6. The length of the CDR3 is 13 residues. The CDR3 nucleotides read TGTGCCAGCAGCGTCAGACAGGGGGCTAAGCAGTACTTC. This codes for CASSVRQGAKQYF. The full variable domain, its missing parts supplied by reference TRBV5-6 and TRBJ2-7, is DAGVTQSPTHLIKTRGQQVTLRCSPKSGHDTVSWYQQALGQGPQFIFQYYEEEERQRGNFPDRFSGHQFPNYSSELNVNALLLGDSALYLCASSVRQGAKQYFGPGTRLTVT.

This clonotype appeared a few times. V is TRBV20-1 and J is TRBJ2-3; the match to TRBD1 covers 8 bases. The V gene end was trimmed by 5 bases and the J gene end by 0 bases; junction bases not matched to a gene: 7. Germline values: CDR1 DFQATT, CDR2 SNEGSKA (reference sequence). This CDR3 is built from 15 residues. CDR3 amino acids: CSAGQTGVSTDTQYF. The CDR3 nucleotides read TGCAGTGCTGGACAGACAGGGGTTAGCACAGATACGCAGTATTTT.

The chain uses TRBV5-4 and TRBJ2-1; TRBD1 or TRBD2 may be the D gene (6 bases each). This CDR3 spans 15 amino acids. Trimming removed 10 bases at V and 0 bases at J, with 17 bases between. Germline V CDR1 and CDR2: SGHNT, YYREEE (reference sequence). The DNA for the CDR3 is TGTGCCGCCCGGGGGCCCCAGAGCTCCTACAATGAGCAGTTCTTC. This sequence encodes CAARGPQSSYNEQFF.

The gene calls are TRBV7-2 and TRBJ1-6, with a weak D call TRBD1 (5 bases). The germline gives CDR1 SGHTA, CDR2 FQGNSA. V lost 5 bases, J lost 15 bases, and 14 bases lay in between. The CDR3 loop spans 12 amino acids. CDR3: CASSRGVGDLHF. In nucleotides, the CDR3 is TGTGCCAGCAGCCGGGGGGTTGGGGACCTCCACTTT. Supplemented by reference TRBV7-2 and TRBJ1-6, the full variable domain reads GAGVSQSPSNKVTEKGKDVELRCDPISGHTALYWYRQSLGQGLEFLIYFQGNSAPDKSGLPSDRFSAERTGGSVSTLTIQRTQQEDSAVYLCASSRGVGDLHFGNGTRLTVT.

This clonotype has a handful of counts. The chain combines TRBV5-4 with TRBJ2-1; 9 bases line up with TRBD2. Trimming removed 0 bases from V and 4 bases from J; junction bases left unmatched: 8. CDR1 is SGHNT and CDR2 is YYREEE in the germline V gene (reference sequence). The CDR3 extends over 17 amino acids. The CDR3 coding sequence is TGTGCCAGCAGCTTGGATGTACTAGCGGGTGTTTACAATGAGCAGTTCTTC. As protein: CASSLDVLAGVYNEQFF.

This clonotype has only a few counts. This chain joins TRBV7-2 and TRBJ1-3; no definite D call. The CDR3 is 17 residues long. With 1 base removed from V and 4 bases from J, the gap between germline ends came to 17 bases. CDR1 is SGHTA and CDR2 is FQGNSA in the germline V gene. CDR3 residues: CASSLGANSLSGNTIYF. CDR3 DNA: TGTGCCAGCAGCTTAGGAGCAAACAGCCTTTCGGGAAACACCATATATTTT.

In this sample, this clonotype turned up a few times. The chain links TRBV19 to TRBJ2-4; 9 positions agree with TRBD1. CDR1 and CDR2 (germline): LNHDA, SQIVND (reference sequence). V shed 6 bases and J 6 bases; nucleotides not matched to a gene: 12. CDR3 length: 16 amino acids. The CDR3, as DNA: TGTGCCAGTAGCGAATTACAGGGGGCGCCGATAAACATTCAGTACTTC. This encodes CASSELQGAPINIQYF. Combining the CDR3 with reference TRBV19 and TRBJ2-4 gives the whole variable domain DGGITQSPKYLFRKEGQNVTLSCEQNLNHDAMYWYRQDPGQGLRLIYYSQIVNDFQKGDIAEGYSVSREKKESFPLTVTSAQKNPTAFYLCASSELQGAPINIQYFGAGTRLSVL.

V and J are TRBV11-2 and TRBJ2-7, with D possibly TRBD2 on 5 matching bases. The CDR3 totals 14 residues. CDR1 is SGHAT and CDR2 is FQNNGV in the germline V gene. Trimming took 6 bases from V and 1 from J, leaving 13 bases between them. CDR3 sequence reads: CASRGRTGSYEQYF. The CDR3 bases are TGTGCCAGCAGGGGCAGGACGGGGTCCTACGAGCAGTACTTC.

The CDR3 DNA is TGTGCCAGCAGCGTAGGGGCGACAGGTAATCAGCCCCAGCATTTT. It yields the protein CASSVGATGNQPQHF. The V call is TRBV9, the J call TRBJ1-5; weak D call: TRBD1 (6 bases). CDR1 and CDR2 (germline): SGDLS, YYNGEE. V lost 0 bases and J 4 bases, leaving 11 bases between the germline ends. The CDR3 spans 15 residues.

The J gene is TRBJ2-7, the V gene TRBV5-1, with TRBD2 identical over 11 bases. V dropped 4 bases and J dropped 2; count of bases not matched to a gene: 8. The CDR3 totals 16 residues. Germline lookup yields CDR1 SGHRS and CDR2 YFSETQ. The DNA for the CDR3 is TGCGCCAGCAGCCCCGAGCTAGCGGGGGGTACCTACGAGCAGTACTTC. It codes for CASSPELAGGTYEQYF.

This chain links TRBV15 with TRBJ2-1; D may match TRBD1 or TRBD2 (6 bases each). Germline assignment: CDR1 LNHNV and CDR2 YYDKDF (reference sequence). This CDR3 region has 16 residues. V was trimmed by 0 bases and J by 2 bases, leaving 11 bases between them. In nucleotides, the CDR3 is TGTGCCACCAGCAGAGAGGGGGGCATGACCTACAATGAGCAGTTCTTC. Encoded protein: CATSREGGMTYNEQFF.

This clonotype showed up just a few times. This chain uses TRBV7-9 with TRBJ1-2; 10 bases align to TRBD1. The CDR3 is 16 residues long. Germline V gene data show CDR1 as SEHNR and CDR2 as FQNEAQ (reference sequence). Unmatched junction bases numbered 8, after V lost 5 bases and J lost 2 bases. CDR3 in DNA: TGTGCCAGCAGCCCCCTTCCGGGACAGGGGAACTATGGCTACACCTTC. Protein sequence: CASSPLPGQGNYGYTF.

Comment on this clonotype: The junction and the germline gene differ at one end; a read error may be behind it. The CDR3 DNA is TGTGCCAGCAGCCCCCACGGGCAGGGCAACAAACAATTT. Translated: CASSPHGQGNKQF. This rearrangement joins TRBV7-2 to TRBJ1-1; maybe TRBD1 (5 bases). The germline V gene has CDR1 SGHTA and CDR2 FQGNSA. The CDR3 length is 13 residues.

This clonotype was counted at least ten times. The V gene is TRBV12-3 or TRBV12-4, the J gene TRBJ2-7; D possibly corresponds to TRBD1 (8 bases). There are 15 residues in the CDR3. Trimming took 3 bases from V and 6 from J, leaving 18 bases between them. The CDR3 region has the DNA TGTGCCAGCAGTTTCTACAGGGGGGGGTTCGCCGAGCAGTACTTC. Protein product: CASSFYRGGFAEQYF.

About this clonotype itself: The junction and the germline gene differ at one end; a read error may be behind it. The rearrangement links TRBV7-9 to TRBJ2-6; D could derive from TRBD1 or TRBD2 (6 bases each). This CDR3 spans 15 amino acids. CDR1 is SEHNR, CDR2 FQNEAQ, per germline (reference sequence). For the CDR3, the DNA is TGTTCCAGCCCGTGGGGGGCCTCTGGGGCCAACGTCCTGACTTTC. Residues: CSSPWGASGANVLTF.

CDR3 DNA: TGTGCCAGCAGCCGACAGGGATACACTGAAGCTTTCTTT. Its protein product is CASSRQGYTEAFF. V gene TRBV6-1 combines with J gene TRBJ1-1; 7 nucleotides align to TRBD1. The CDR3 loop spans 13 amino acids. CDR1 and CDR2 from the germline V gene are MNHNS and SASEGT. V lost 6 bases, J lost 3 bases, and 4 bases stayed unmatched.

This clonotype was seen only a few times. The CDR3 DNA is TGTGCCAGCACCCCTACCCCCTATAATTCACCCCTCCACTTT. Protein: CASTPTPYNSPLHF. The rearrangement joins TRBV12-3 or TRBV12-4 to TRBJ1-6; D is uncertain. Deletions cut 7 bases from V and 2 bases from J, with 9 bases between. CDR3 length: 14 amino acids.

This clonotype appeared a few times. This chain connects TRBV6-1 to TRBJ2-5, with TRBD1 identical over 8 bases. CDR3 size: 13 residues. The germline CDR1 and CDR2 sequences are MNHNS and SASEGT. V dropped 9 bases and J dropped 2; count of bases not matched to a gene: 5. The CDR3 loop is CASRTGRQETQYF. As DNA, the CDR3 is TGTGCCAGTCGGACAGGGCGGCAAGAGACCCAGTACTTC.

This clonotype was detected many times. The V gene is TRBV12-3 or TRBV12-4, the J gene TRBJ2-3, with 7 bases identical to TRBD1. CDR3 length: 15 residues. V lost 2 bases to trimming and J lost 0 bases; unmatched junction nucleotides: 2. CDR3 amino acids: CASSLRGPSTDTQYF. CDR3 DNA: TGTGCCAGCAGTTTAAGGGGGCCTAGCACAGATACGCAGTATTTT.

This chain uses TRBV19 with TRBJ2-2; 11 positions match TRBD2. Germline V gene sequence: CDR1 LNHDA, CDR2 SQIVND (reference sequence). The CDR3 totals 15 residues. V was pared by 5 bases and J by 4 bases, with 3 bases of the junction left unmatched. The CDR3: CASSGTSGLTGELFF. The CDR3, as DNA: TGTGCCAGTAGTGGGACTAGCGGCCTCACCGGGGAGCTGTTTTTT.